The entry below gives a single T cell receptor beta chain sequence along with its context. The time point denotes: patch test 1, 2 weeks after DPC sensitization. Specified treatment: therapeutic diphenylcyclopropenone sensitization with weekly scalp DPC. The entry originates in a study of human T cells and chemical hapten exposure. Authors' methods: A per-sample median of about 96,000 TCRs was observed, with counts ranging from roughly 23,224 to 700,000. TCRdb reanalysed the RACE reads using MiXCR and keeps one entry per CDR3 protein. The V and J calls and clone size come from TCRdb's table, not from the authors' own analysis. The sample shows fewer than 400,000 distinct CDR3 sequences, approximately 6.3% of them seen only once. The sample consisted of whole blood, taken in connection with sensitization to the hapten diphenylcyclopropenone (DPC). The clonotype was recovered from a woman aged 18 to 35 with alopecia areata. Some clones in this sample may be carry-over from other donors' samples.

CDR3 coding DNA: TGTGCCAGCAGTTTCTGGCAGGGTAATGAAGCTTTCTTT. Its translation is CASSFWQGNEAFF. The gene calls are TRBV12-3 or TRBV12-4 and TRBJ1-1; D may be TRBD1 (5 bases). The ends were cut back, 3 bases at V and 7 bases at J, with 12 bases in the middle. The CDR3 sequence is 13 residues long.